The 25 T cell receptor beta chains below come from one sample, sequenced in a study of memory CD4+ T cells and cytomegalovirus serostatus. Measured with immunoSEQ multiplex PCR; TCRdb has only the in-frame clones, and not every one. The repertoire holds some 52,000 clones, with about 86% as singletons. Single viable CD3+CD4+CD8-CD45RO+ cells were sorted as the memory CD4+ T cells. The specimen sequenced was memory CD4+ T cells from blood. These receptors all stem from an adult in good health and CMV-seropositive.

The chain couples TRBV7-9 to TRBJ2-1, with a possible D match to TRBD2 (5 bases). CDR3 length: 15 amino acids. Trimming took off 5 bases at V and 6 bases at J, with 17 bases between the two ends. Germline CDR1 reads SEHNR; CDR2 reads FQNEAQ (reference sequence). CDR3 in DNA: TGTGCCAGCAGCCCCGCGAGCGGTGGACGCAATGAGCAGTTCTTC. Residues: CASSPASGGRNEQFF.

A single count supports this clone. The rearrangement joins TRBV18 to TRBJ2-7; 8 bases line up with TRBD1. V shed 3 bases, J shed 8 bases, and the junction held 3 bases outside the gene matches. The CDR3 sequence is 12 residues long. CDR1 KGHSH and CDR2 LQKENI come from the germline V gene. The CDR3 protein is CASSPDRGQQYF. In DNA form, the CDR3 reads TGTGCCAGCTCACCCGACAGGGGACAGCAGTACTTC.

This CDR3 reads CASSYQGEKLFF. CDR3 DNA sequence: TGTGCCAGCAGCTATCAGGGTGAAAAACTGTTTTTT. The gene calls are TRBV7-9 and TRBJ1-4; TRBD1 might be the D (5 bases). This CDR3 contains 12 residues. V was pared by 4 bases and J by 7 bases, with 7 bases between. Germline loops: CDR1 SEHNR, CDR2 FQNEAQ (reference sequence).

The chain links TRBV7-9 to TRBJ1-1; D gene unclear. The CDR3 is 11 amino acids. The V gene's germline CDR1 is SEHNR and CDR2 FQNEAQ (reference sequence). With 6 bases removed from V and 6 bases from J, the gap between germline ends came to 8 bases. The CDR3 coding sequence is TGTGCCAGCAGTTCCATGGCTGAAGCTTTCTTT. Protein product: CASSSMAEAFF.

This sequence joins TRBV28 and TRBJ1-3; no reliable D call. From germline, CDR1 is MDHEN and CDR2 SYDVKM. V was trimmed by 5 bases and J by 0 bases, leaving 11 bases between them. This CDR3 has 15 residues. CDR3 region: CASSIGLSSGNTIYF. CDR3 bases: TGTGCCAGCAGTATAGGTCTTTCCTCTGGAAACACCATATATTTT.

The V and J genes are TRBV4-1 and TRBJ2-6; D uncertain. Trimming stripped 4 bases from V and 1 base from J, with 8 bases between. The germline gives CDR1 MGHRA, CDR2 YSYEKL. The length of the CDR3 is 15 residues. Here the CDR3 DNA reads TGCGCCAGCAGCCGACCGGGTTCTGGGGCCAACGTCCTGACTTTC. Encoded protein: CASSRPGSGANVLTF.

The rearrangement links TRBV28 to TRBJ1-2; D is unresolved. Deletions cut 5 bases from V and 2 bases from J, with 15 bases between. The CDR3 totals 15 residues. Looked up from germline, CDR1 is MDHEN and CDR2 is SYDVKM. CDR3 sequence reads: CASSPAGSSNYGYTF. DNA for the CDR3: TGTGCCAGCAGTCCAGCGGGGAGCAGCAACTATGGCTACACCTTC.

The chain carries TRBV6-5 and TRBJ2-7; no clear D. Germline V gene sequence: CDR1 MNHEY, CDR2 SVGAGI. V shed 0 bases and J shed 6 bases, with 12 bases lying between them. The CDR3 is made up of 14 amino acids. CDR3 coding DNA: TGTGCCAGCAGTTACTCAGAAGATCACAGCGAGCAGTACTTC. The encoded protein is CASSYSEDHSEQYF.

This clone was seen more than once but under ten times. The genes are TRBV7-9 and TRBJ1-1; D might be TRBD1 (5 bases). This CDR3 is built from 15 residues. The germline V gene encodes CDR1 SEHNR and CDR2 FQNEAQ (reference sequence). Trimming pared 1 base from V and 1 base from J, leaving 10 bases between. In nucleotides, the CDR3 is TGTGCCAGCAGCTTAGTGGATGGGGGGAACACTGAAGCTTTCTTT. This codes for CASSLVDGGNTEAFF.

The CDR3, as DNA: TGTGCCAGCTCACCAGGGGGCGGGATGAAAAAGACCCAGTACTTC. It specifies CASSPGGGMKKTQYF. The chain uses TRBV18 and TRBJ2-5, with D perhaps assigned TRBD1 or TRBD2 (6 bases each). This CDR3 region has 15 residues. V was cut by 2 bases and J by 6 bases, with 16 bases left in between. In germline, CDR1 is KGHSH, CDR2 LQKENI.

The J gene is TRBJ2-1, the V gene TRBV7-3; TRBD2 matches at 8 bases. V dropped 4 bases and J dropped 10; count of bases not matched to a gene: 6. This CDR3 is built from 13 residues. From germline, CDR1 is SGHTA and CDR2 FQGTGA. In DNA, the CDR3 is TGTGCCAGCAGCTCCCGGGCGGGAGGCGAGCAGTTCTTC. It encodes CASSSRAGGEQFF.

The V gene is TRBV6-6, the J gene TRBJ1-1; D is unclear. CDR1 is MNHNY and CDR2 is SVGAGI in the germline V gene (reference sequence). Trimming took off 3 bases at V and 0 bases at J, with 8 bases between the two ends. The CDR3 has 14 amino acids. CDR3 sequence: CASSYRSVNTEAFF. As DNA, the CDR3 is TGTGCCAGCAGTTATAGATCAGTGAACACTGAAGCTTTCTTT.

With respect to this clone: Other nucleotide sequences in the sample specify the same CDR3. This chain connects TRBV5-4 to TRBJ2-1, with 10 bases lining up with TRBD2. This CDR3 comprises 15 residues. V gave up 4 bases and J gave up 3 bases; unmatched junction bases: 4. Germline V CDR1 and CDR2: SGHNT, YYREEE (reference sequence). The CDR3 region has the DNA TGTGCCAGCAGCGTGACTAGCGGGCTCTACAATGAGCAGTTCTTC. As protein: CASSVTSGLYNEQFF.

In this sample, this clone turned up a few times. The chain employs TRBV5-1 and TRBJ2-3; TRBD2 is a possible D gene (7 bases). This CDR3 is built from 16 residues. The germline V gene has CDR1 SGHRS and CDR2 YFSETQ. V was clipped by 2 bases and J by 0 bases, with 13 bases between them. The CDR3: CASSFIRGGSTDTQYF. CDR3 nucleotide sequence: TGCGCCAGCAGCTTCATCAGGGGAGGGAGCACAGATACGCAGTATTTT.

Here the CDR3 DNA reads TGTGCCAGCAGCTTAGGTGGGAGGTGGAGCACCGGGGAGCTGTTTTTT. It codes for CASSLGGRWSTGELFF. The V and J genes are TRBV7-2 and TRBJ2-2; D perhaps matches TRBD2 (6 bases). Germline CDR1 reads SGHTA; CDR2 reads FQGNSA. The germline V and J ends were trimmed by 1 base and 4 bases, with 13 bases remaining between them. This CDR3 is built from 16 residues.

The chain carries TRBV19 and TRBJ1-3, with a tentative D call TRBD1 (5 bases). CDR3 length equals 17 residues. CDR1 is LNHDA and CDR2 is SQIVND in the germline V gene (reference sequence). Trimming left V 7 bases short and J 3 bases short, with 22 bases between. The CDR3 here is CASTLGPRSEGGNTIYF. CDR3 coding DNA: TGTGCCAGTACCCTGGGGCCTCGCTCGGAGGGTGGAAACACCATATATTTT.

The chain is built from TRBV6-5 and TRBJ1-2; weak D call: TRBD1 (5 bases). Germline V gene sequence: CDR1 MNHEY, CDR2 SVGAGI. The V gene lost 7 bases and the J gene lost 8 bases, with 14 bases spanning the gap. This CDR3 has 12 residues. CDR3 protein: CASTEGIRGYTF. The DNA for the CDR3 is TGTGCCAGCACCGAGGGGATACGAGGCTACACCTTC.

The chain joins TRBV7-2 to TRBJ1-2, with 10 bases fitting TRBD1. There are 15 residues in the CDR3. Trimming removed 5 bases from V and 4 bases from J; junction bases left unmatched: 7. Germline V gene sequence: CDR1 SGHTA, CDR2 FQGNSA. DNA of the CDR3: TGTGCCAGCAGCGGATGGGACAGGGGTGTCTATGGCTACACCTTC. It yields the protein CASSGWDRGVYGYTF.

The chain recombines TRBV18 with TRBJ1-6, with 7 nucleotides matching TRBD1. The CDR3 is made up of 15 amino acids. Losses at the gene ends were 5 bases for V and 9 bases for J; bases not matched to a gene: 10. Germline V lookup: CDR1 KGHSH, CDR2 LQKENI. DNA of the CDR3: TGTGCCAGCTCAAGCACAGGGGACTTGGGTTCACCCCTCCACTTT. It specifies CASSSTGDLGSPLHF.

The chain is built from TRBV7-9 and TRBJ1-1; TRBD1 is a possible D gene (6 bases). The CDR3 runs to 15 residues. The V gene lost 5 bases and the J gene lost 2 bases, with 15 bases spanning the gap. The germline V gene encodes CDR1 SEHNR and CDR2 FQNEAQ (reference sequence). The DNA of the CDR3 is TGTGCCAGCAGCGACAGGTCCGCGGGTAACACTGAAGCTTTCTTT. Protein: CASSDRSAGNTEAFF.

The V and J genes are TRBV7-9 and TRBJ1-2; 7 nucleotides match TRBD1. The CDR3 is 17 amino acids. The germline CDR1 and CDR2 sequences are SEHNR and FQNEAQ (reference sequence). The trim removed 1 base at V and 1 base at J, leaving 9 bases unmatched. CDR3 sequence: CASSLVRTGEINYGYTF. The CDR3 coding sequence is TGTGCCAGCAGCTTAGTTAGGACAGGAGAGATTAACTATGGCTACACCTTC.

The rearrangement joins TRBV5-1 to TRBJ1-3, with D uncertain. CDR1 and CDR2 from the germline V gene are SGHRS and YFSETQ. The CDR3 runs 15 residues. With 4 bases removed from V and 2 bases from J, the gap between germline ends came to 13 bases. In DNA, the CDR3 is TGCGCCAGCAGCCCTTCCGGGAGTACTGGAAACACCATATATTTT. It is translated as CASSPSGSTGNTIYF.

The chain has TRBV7-2 and TRBJ2-5; D gene uncertain. The V and J ends lost 5 bases and 1 base respectively, with 8 bases between them. The germline V gene has CDR1 SGHTA and CDR2 FQGNSA. CDR3 length: 13 residues. DNA for the CDR3: TGTGCCAGCAGCCCTAGAGCCCAAGAGACCCAGTACTTC. Its translation: CASSPRAQETQYF. The whole variable domain, remainder taken from reference TRBV7-2 and TRBJ2-5, is GAGVSQSPSNKVTEKGKDVELRCDPISGHTALYWYRQSLGQGLEFLIYFQGNSAPDKSGLPSDRFSAERTGGSVSTLTIQRTQQEDSAVYLCASSPRAQETQYFGPGTRLLVL.

The chain carries TRBV6-6 and TRBJ1-1, with D unresolved. The germline gives CDR1 MNHNY, CDR2 SVGAGI (reference sequence). Trimming left V 9 bases short and J 10 bases short, with 12 bases between. The CDR3 length is 10 residues. Here the CDR3 reads CASRREGAFF. The DNA for the CDR3 is TGTGCCAGTCGGAGGGAAGGAGCTTTCTTT.

DNA for the CDR3: TGTGCCAGCAGTCCCAGGGTAGCCGGGCGATCTGAAGCTTTCTTT. It yields the protein CASSPRVAGRSEAFF. The V call is TRBV27, the J call TRBJ1-1, with TRBD1 as a possible D gene (5 bases). CDR3 length equals 15 residues. V gave up 5 bases and J gave up 6 bases, with 19 bases separating them. The germline V gene encodes CDR1 MNHEY and CDR2 SMNVEV (reference sequence).